Listed here are 6 T cell receptor beta chains from one sample, sequenced in a study of naive and memory T cell subsets. Alpha and beta constant region primers primed reverse transcription for blood and skin samples. TCRdb itself ran the 5' RACE reads through MiXCR, one entry per CDR3 protein. The table lists about 20,000 distinct CDR3 sequences, roughly 4% of them singletons. Whole blood, roughly 2.4 ml, came from adult healthy volunteers. The receptors come from a male donor in good health.

This clonotype was recorded at least ten times. This rearrangement joins TRBV3-1 to TRBJ2-4, with D possibly being TRBD1 or TRBD2 (5 bases each). CDR3 length equals 15 residues. Germline-derived CDR1 and CDR2 are LGHDT and YNNKEL (reference sequence). V was cut by 4 bases and J by 3 bases, with 13 bases left in between. DNA for the CDR3: TGTGCCAGCAGCCCGCGGACTCAGGGCAAAAACATTCAGTACTTC. Translated: CASSPRTQGKNIQYF.

Many counts were recorded for this clonotype. The chain is built from TRBV28 and TRBJ2-1; 10 bases fit TRBD2. Germline CDR1 is MDHEN and CDR2 is SYDVKM. The CDR3 is 14 amino acids. The trim removed 7 bases at V and 6 bases at J, leaving 6 bases unmatched. The CDR3 sequence: CASKGAGGRNEQFF. CDR3 nucleotide sequence: TGTGCCAGCAAAGGAGCGGGAGGGCGCAATGAGCAGTTCTTC. Complete variable domain (other parts from reference TRBV28 and TRBJ2-1): DVKVTQSSRYLVKRTGEKVFLECVQDMDHENMFWYRQDPGLGLRLIYFSYDVKMKEKGDIPEGYSVSREKKERFSLILESASTNQTSMYLCASKGAGGRNEQFFGPGTRLTVL.

This clonotype was seen repeatedly, ten times or more. The V and J genes are TRBV12-3 or TRBV12-4 and TRBJ1-2; 7 nucleotides agree with TRBD1. The CDR3 sequence is 13 residues long. J was trimmed by 8 bases and V by 6 bases; bases with no gene match: 9. The CDR3 loop reads CASRPTGVYGYTF. The CDR3 DNA reads TGTGCCAGCAGACCAACAGGGGTTTACGGCTACACCTTC.

Many counts were recorded for this clonotype. CDR3: CASSPTSGGGNEQFF. In DNA, the CDR3 is TGCGCCAGCAGCCCGACTAGCGGGGGAGGCAATGAGCAGTTCTTC. The rearrangement uses TRBV4-1 and TRBJ2-1, with 12 nucleotides matching TRBD2. The CDR3 length is 15 residues. Per the germline V gene, CDR1 is MGHRA and CDR2 is YSYEKL. J lost 6 bases, V lost 4 bases, and 4 bases had no gene match.

This clonotype was detected many times. This chain joins TRBV29-1 and TRBJ2-5, with TRBD2 identical over 8 bases. The CDR3 is 15 amino acids. Germline V gene sequence: CDR1 SQVTM, CDR2 ANQGSEA. The V and J ends lost 4 bases and 3 bases, in that order; junction bases with no gene match: 10. For the CDR3, the DNA is TGCAGCGTTGTTCCCGGACTAGCCGTCGAAGAGACCCAGTACTTC. Translated: CSVVPGLAVEETQYF.

This clonotype was recorded at least ten times. The chain is built from TRBV7-9 and TRBJ2-7; a weak D match, TRBD1 (6 bases). The germline V and J ends were trimmed by 5 bases and 3 bases, with 14 bases remaining between them. The germline V gene encodes CDR1 SEHNR and CDR2 FQNEAQ (reference sequence). The CDR3 spans 14 residues. The chain's CDR3 is CASSHRDTYYEQYF. The CDR3 DNA reads as TGTGCCAGCAGCCACCGGGACACCTACTACGAGCAGTACTTC.